The source of this T cell receptor beta chain is a study of blood T cells in healthy people across ages. Comment on this clonotype: Its specificity is not known.

It was with a sample-barcoded 5' primer and a J-beta primer mix that a second PCR of roughly 7 to 12 cycles was run. TCRdb ran MiXCR on the 5' RACE reads and lists one entry per CDR3 protein. The data show hundreds of thousands of distinct CDR3 sequences, about 24% seen once. Study results and caveats: Roughly linearly, TCR beta diversity per million T cells fell as age increased.

V shed 5 bases and J shed 3 bases, with 12 bases lying between them. The CDR3 sequence is 14 residues long. In germline, CDR1 is SGHRS, CDR2 YFSETQ. These same records also appear under a second study, on T cells of mothers and their children. That work states: Samples came from a few healthy Caucasian mothers and their six children.

The rearrangement uses TRBV5-1 and TRBJ2-1; D remains ambiguous. The TCR sequence derives from a boy between 10 and 17 years old in good health. Material for sequencing was blood. In nucleotides, the CDR3 is TGCGCCAGCAGAGGAAGCAGAGGCTACAATGAGCAGTTCTTC. This codes for CASRGSRGYNEQFF.